This T cell receptor beta chain was captured by sequencing in a study of blood T cell repertoires in COVID-19. Study details: Whether acute or convalescent, the COVID-19 samples came from the United States, Italy and Spain. Nucleic acid was either cDNA or gDNA, and it came from T cells, B-cell-depleted T cells, or PBMCs.

V shed 4 bases and J shed 0 bases, with 13 bases lying between them. This CDR3 region has 15 residues. The germline V gene has CDR1 SGHNT and CDR2 YYREEE (reference sequence). This clone was counted only a few times. In the source study's methods: Estimated nucleated cell counts came from reference gene primer amplification. Profiling relied on immunoSEQ multiplex PCR, and the TCRdb table lists in-frame clones only, not all of them. V, J and clone size were drawn from that table, and D and trimming were deduced from the DNA. The sample carries more than 85,000 clones, 80% to 90% recorded once. This TCR derives from a human donor in a cohort sampled during active COVID-19. Source material: peripheral blood. The genes are TRBV5-4 and TRBJ2-5; D gene ambiguous. CDR3 DNA: TGTGCCAGCAGCCCCCTTGGCAGGTACCAAGAGACCCAGTACTTC. Translation: CASSPLGRYQETQYF.